Included here is one T cell receptor (beta chain) sequence, with context. People who had autoimmune disease history or systemic immunosuppression were excluded. The data belong to a study of OX40 agonist ivuxolimab in advanced cancers. The table came from immunoSEQ multiplex PCR; TCRdb's copy has only in-frame clones and leaves some out. The table has roughly 96,000 clones, roughly 80% seen once. Germline CDR1 is GTSNPN and CDR2 is SVGIG (reference sequence). V lost 0 bases and J lost 8; bases outside the gene matches: 12. This CDR3 has 16 residues. The origin of this receptor is an adult with an advanced solid tumor such as melanoma, head and neck, liver or kidney cancer. The chain employs TRBV30 and TRBJ1-3; 8 bases agree with TRBD1. This specimen consisted of CD4+ or CD8+ T cells sorted from blood, obtained in a trial of the OX40 agonist ivuxolimab. The CDR3 is CAWSVRGVGQGHTIYF. CDR3 DNA: TGTGCCTGGAGTGTGAGGGGGGTAGGACAGGGACACACCATATATTTT.